A single sample gave rise to the 30 T cell receptor beta chains below, sequenced in a study of T cell clonality in common variable immunodeficiency. Using immunoSEQ multiplex PCR, the repertoire was profiled, and TCRdb retains in-frame clones only, with some absent. This sample carries about 81,000 clones, none of them present only once. The specimen was peripheral blood mononuclear cells. Receptor source: a person aged 18 to 75 in good health.

This clone has a count of ten or more. Coverage ceases 3 residues before the CDR3 finishes, and the germline J gene fills in the end. The J gene is TRBJ1-1, the V gene TRBV20-1; D might be TRBD1 (5 bases). CDR1 DFQATT and CDR2 SNEGSKA come from the germline V gene (reference sequence). V gave up 1 base and J gave up 2 bases, with 11 bases separating them. CDR3 size: 14 residues. The sequenced CDR3 bases are TGCAGTGCTAGAGGGATCCAGGGCAACACTGAA. Translating gives CSARGIQGNTE. The CDR3, in full, reads CSARGIQGNTEAFF.

This clone showed up many times. The CDR3 end is not reached by the read, which stops 3 residues before it; the germline J gene fills it in. The chain joins TRBV11-3 to TRBJ2-1; 9 nucleotides align to TRBD2. Germline V CDR1 and CDR2: SGHNT, YENEEA. This CDR3 is built from 15 residues. J lost 6 bases, V lost 5 bases, and 8 bases had no gene match. The covered CDR3 bases are TGTGCCAGCAGCCGTGGTGGGACTAGCCTCAATGAG. Its translation: CASSRGGTSLNE. The whole CDR3 sequence reads CASSRGGTSLNEQFF.

In its sample, this clone was seen many times. The read gets to within 3 residues of the CDR3 end, and the germline J gene fills in the rest. The J gene is TRBJ1-1, the V gene TRBV5-1, with D hard to call. Looked up from germline, CDR1 is SGHRS and CDR2 is YFSETQ. The CDR3 is made up of 13 amino acids. The germline V and J ends were trimmed by 2 bases and 4 bases, with 9 bases remaining between them. CDR3 sequence reads: CASSFQEGTEAFF. Partial CDR3 DNA: TGCGCCAGCAGCTTCCAGGAAGGCACTGAA.

There are many counts of this clone. The read ends 3 residues early relative to the CDR3; the germline J gene fills the gap. The chain carries TRBV5-6 and TRBJ1-2; TRBD1 agrees at 10 bases. Losses at the gene ends were 4 bases for V and 5 bases for J; bases not matched to a gene: 8. The germline gives CDR1 SGHDT, CDR2 YYEEEE. The CDR3 contains 15 residues. The sequenced CDR3 bases are TGTGCCAGCAGCATGACGGACAGGGGGGCATATGGC. Its translation is CASSMTDRGAYG. In full, the CDR3 is CASSMTDRGAYGYTF.

The sample holds many counts of this clone. The CDR3 end is not reached by the read, which stops 3 residues before it; the germline J gene fills it in. The rearrangement uses TRBV7-9 and TRBJ2-2; TRBD1 might be the D (5 bases). V gave up 11 bases and J gave up 0 bases, with 16 bases separating them. The germline V gene has CDR1 SEHNR and CDR2 FQNEAQ (reference sequence). The length of the CDR3 is 15 residues. The CDR3 bases that were read are TGTGCCTCCAGGGTTTCCAGCTCGAACACCGGGGAG. Residues: CASRVSSSNTGE. The CDR3, in full, reads CASRVSSSNTGELFF.

This clone has just a few counts. The CDR3 end is not reached by the read, which stops 3 residues before it; the germline J gene fills it in. The V call is TRBV13, the J call TRBJ2-7; perhaps TRBD1 as D (6 bases). Germline V CDR1 and CDR2: PRHDT, FYEKMQ (reference sequence). The CDR3 totals 13 residues. V dropped 2 bases and J dropped 5 bases, with 10 bases sitting between them. This CDR3 reads CASSLRKGDEQYF. The CDR3 DNA, read in part, is TGTGCCAGCAGCTTAAGGAAGGGGGACGAG.

This clone was found many times. The read terminates 3 residues before the CDR3 end, so the remaining end is supplied by the germline J gene. The rearrangement joins TRBV20-1 to TRBJ2-7; 13 bases match TRBD2. Germline V lookup: CDR1 DFQATT, CDR2 SNEGSKA (reference sequence). The CDR3 loop spans 13 amino acids. Trimming removed 7 bases from V and 5 bases from J; junction bases left unmatched: 5. Incomplete CDR3 DNA: TGCAGTGTGACTAGCGGGAGGTACGACGAG. The encoded protein is CSVTSGRYDE. From start to end, the CDR3 is CSVTSGRYDEQYF.

This clone has a count of ten or more. The CDR3 goes on 3 residues after the read ends, and that part is filled in from the germline J gene. V and J are TRBV14 and TRBJ2-1, with 10 bases identical to TRBD2. Germline V CDR1 and CDR2: SGHDN, FVKESK. CDR3 length: 17 amino acids. V shed 1 base, J shed 7 bases, and the junction held 10 bases outside the gene matches. The CDR3 region is CASSQVGGTSVLNEQFF. The CDR3 DNA, read in part, is TGTGCCAGCAGCCAAGTTGGGGGGACTAGCGTTTTGAATGAG.

This clone has ten or more counts. Sequencing ends 3 residues short of the CDR3 end; the germline J gene provides the rest. The chain recombines TRBV7-9 with TRBJ2-5, with 11 positions matching TRBD2. CDR3 size: 15 residues. J was trimmed by 2 bases and V by 6 bases; bases with no gene match: 5. Germline V gene sequence: CDR1 SEHNR, CDR2 FQNEAQ (reference sequence). The DNA read from the CDR3 is TGTGCCAGCAGACCGGGACTAGCGGAACAAGAGACC. This encodes CASRPGLAEQET. The whole CDR3 protein is CASRPGLAEQETQYF.

In this sample, this clone turned up many times. Compared with germline, one end of the junction differs, possibly owing to a read error. The missing CDR3 end, 3 residues past where the read stops, is filled in from the germline J gene. The V call is TRBV4-2, the J call TRBJ2-1; 7 bases fit TRBD2. The CDR3 has 17 amino acids. Germline CDR1 LGHNA, CDR2 YNFKEQ. CDR3 amino acids: CASSTSGPSGIINEQFF. The sequenced part of the CDR3 DNA is TGCGCCAGCAGCACCTCCGGCCCTAGCGGAATAATCAATGAG.

This clone was detected ten times or more. The read terminates 3 residues ahead of where the CDR3 ends, so the germline J gene completes it. V and J are TRBV18 and TRBJ1-4; 7 bases are shared with TRBD1. CDR1 is KGHSH, CDR2 LQKENI, per germline. V gave up 2 bases and J gave up 10 bases; unmatched junction bases: 7. The CDR3 is made up of 14 amino acids. CDR3 protein: CASSPSTGEGKLFF. The CDR3 DNA, read in part, is TGTGCCAGCTCACCATCCACAGGGGAGGGAAAA. Looking up the rest from reference TRBV18 and TRBJ1-4 gives the full variable domain: NAGVMQNPRHLVRRRGQEARLRCSPMKGHSHVYWYRQLPEEGLKFMVYLQKENIIDESGMPKERFSAEFPKEGPSILRIQQVVRGDSAAYFCASSPSTGEGKLFFGSGTQLSVL.

This clone was seen ten or more times. The read stops 3 residues short of the end of the CDR3; the missing end is completed from the germline J gene. This chain uses TRBV5-1 with TRBJ1-1; tentative D call: TRBD1 (5 bases). The CDR3 covers 15 residues. Germline CDR1 and CDR2: SGHRS and YFSETQ. The V end lost 2 bases, the J end lost 3 bases, and 14 bases lay between the germline ends. The DNA read from the CDR3 is TGCGCCAGCAGCTTACAAAGGGGCGCGTACACTGAA. Protein: CASSLQRGAYTE. From start to end, the CDR3 is CASSLQRGAYTEAFF.

This clone was seen repeatedly, ten times or more. With the read ending 3 residues before the CDR3 end, the germline J gene is used to fill in that end. This chain joins TRBV28 and TRBJ2-5; D unresolved. The germline V gene encodes CDR1 MDHEN and CDR2 SYDVKM. Trimming took off 6 bases at V and 2 bases at J, with 13 bases between the two ends. The length of the CDR3 is 14 residues. The sequenced CDR3 bases are TGTGCCAGCAGCCGACTCACGTCTCAAGAGACC. As protein: CASSRLTSQET. The whole CDR3 protein reads CASSRLTSQETQYF.

This clone was detected many times. The CDR3 goes on 3 residues after the read ends, and that part is filled in from the germline J gene. The chain carries TRBV7-8 and TRBJ2-3, with 8 bases fitting TRBD2. Germline V lookup: CDR1 SGHVS, CDR2 FQNEAQ. Unmatched junction bases numbered 8, after V lost 6 bases and J lost 3 bases. There are 15 residues in the CDR3. CDR3 amino acids: CASRRRGGSTDTQYF. CDR3 DNA, as far as it was read: TGTGCCAGCAGACGTCGGGGGGGCTCGACAGATACG.

This clone was found a few times. The sequenced fragment ends 3 residues before the CDR3 boundary, so the rest is inferred from the germline J gene. The V call is TRBV11-3, the J call TRBJ2-2; 7 positions match TRBD2. The CDR3 spans 15 residues. The V gene end was trimmed by 1 base and the J gene end by 5 bases; junction bases not matched to a gene: 4. Germline V lookup: CDR1 SGHNT, CDR2 YENEEA. CDR3 bases read: TGTGCCAGCAGCTTAGTGGCGGGGGAAACCGGGGAG. This translates into CASSLVAGETGE. The entire CDR3 is CASSLVAGETGELFF.

This clone was seen many times. The CDR3 goes on 3 residues after the read ends, and that part is filled in from the germline J gene. The chain joins TRBV27 to TRBJ1-4, with TRBD1 matching over 8 bases. The CDR3 is 15 amino acids. In germline, CDR1 is MNHEY, CDR2 SMNVEV (reference sequence). After removal of 6 bases from V and 5 bases from J, the junction contained 8 bases not matched to a gene. The CDR3 protein is CASRDTGGNNEKLFF. Incomplete CDR3 DNA: TGTGCCAGCAGGGACACAGGGGGGAACAATGAAAAA.

This clone was seen ten or more times. The CDR3 end lies 3 residues beyond the end of the read and is filled in from the germline J gene. The chain employs TRBV29-1 and TRBJ2-3; D unresolved. CDR1 is SQVTM and CDR2 is ANQGSEA in the germline V gene. This CDR3 region has 12 residues. V was clipped by 3 bases and J by 4 bases, with 8 bases between them. The CDR3 sequence is CSVELYSDTQYF. CDR3 bases read: TGCAGCGTTGAGTTGTATTCAGATACG.

This clone was detected ten times or more. The read is 3 residues too short to cover the CDR3 end, so that end is filled in from the germline J gene. The V call is TRBV10-2, the J call TRBJ2-1, with D perhaps matching TRBD1 (6 bases). The CDR3 is 15 residues long. CDR1 and CDR2 from the germline V gene are WSHSY and SAAADI. The V and J ends lost 2 bases and 4 bases respectively, with 12 bases between them. CDR3 DNA, as far as it was read: TGCGCCAGCAGTGAGGACAGGAGAAGATACAATGAG. The encoded protein is CASSEDRRRYNE. The complete CDR3 sequence is CASSEDRRRYNEQFF.

Many counts were recorded for this clone. From the germline J gene comes the end of the CDR3, since the read stops 3 residues before it. The chain carries TRBV19 and TRBJ2-2; D is unclear. This CDR3 has 15 residues. The V end lost 0 bases, the J end lost 0 bases, and 5 bases lay between the germline ends. Germline V CDR1 and CDR2: LNHDA, SQIVND (reference sequence). The CDR3 spells CASSIDDSNTGELFF. The part of the CDR3 DNA that was read is TGTGCCAGTAGTATAGATGACTCGAACACCGGGGAG.

The table lists this clone with many counts. Coverage ceases 3 residues before the CDR3 finishes, and the germline J gene fills in the end. This rearrangement joins TRBV12-3 or TRBV12-4 to TRBJ2-7; 10 bases align to TRBD1. V was clipped by 7 bases and J by 4 bases; unmatched bases: 7. CDR3 length: 14 residues. The CDR3 reads CASTATGGNYEQYF. The CDR3 DNA, read in part, is TGTGCCAGCACCGCGACAGGGGGCAATTACGAG.

This clone occurred many times. The chain's CDR3 is CASSLAGGLLSGANVLTF. The covered CDR3 bases are TGTGCCAGTAGCTTAGCGGGAGGGCTCCTCTCTGGGGCCAACGTC. The chain joins TRBV19 to TRBJ2-6; TRBD2 agrees at 11 bases. Coverage ceases 3 residues before the CDR3 finishes, and the germline J gene fills in the end. This CDR3 is built from 18 residues. V was pared by 6 bases and J by 0 bases, with 7 bases of the junction left unmatched. The germline CDR1 and CDR2 sequences are LNHDA and SQIVND (reference sequence).

This clone was seen ten or more times. The CDR3 sequence is CSARSRATRGGGELFF. The DNA read from the CDR3 is TGCAGTGCTAGATCCAGGGCCACCCGCGGAGGCGGGGAG. V usage is TRBV20-1 and J usage is TRBJ2-2, with D perhaps being TRBD1 or TRBD2 (5 bases each). The DNA ends 3 residues before the CDR3 does, and the rest of the CDR3 is filled in from the germline J gene. The CDR3 length is 16 residues. Trimming shortened V by 2 bases and J by 7 bases, and 20 bases separated the two germline ends. CDR1 and CDR2 from the germline V gene are DFQATT and SNEGSKA (reference sequence).

In this sample, this clone turned up many times. Read data end 3 residues before the CDR3 end; the end is taken from the germline J gene. The chain has TRBV2 and TRBJ2-7; 9 bases fit TRBD1. J lost 2 bases, V lost 6 bases, and 5 bases had no gene match. Per the germline V gene, CDR1 is SNHLY and CDR2 is FYNNEI. The CDR3 totals 14 residues. CDR3: CASRVDRGAYEQYF. The CDR3 DNA, read in part, is TGTGCCAGCAGGGTTGACAGGGGGGCCTACGAG.

On this clone: Read sequence stops 3 residues before the CDR3 end, and the germline J gene provides the missing end. This chain links TRBV7-3 with TRBJ2-7; D possibly corresponds to TRBD2 (5 bases). Germline CDR1 SGHTA, CDR2 FQGTGA. The V end lost 3 bases, the J end lost 2 bases, and 14 bases lay between the germline ends. The CDR3 consists of 15 residues. CDR3 sequence reads: CASSFQAGLTYEQYF. The covered CDR3 bases are TGTGCCAGCAGCTTTCAGGCGGGCCTTACCTACGAG.

This clone was detected many times. The sequenced fragment ends 3 residues before the CDR3 boundary, so the rest is inferred from the germline J gene. This chain uses TRBV18 with TRBJ1-6; a weak D match, TRBD1 (5 bases). In germline, CDR1 is KGHSH, CDR2 LQKENI. V lost 6 bases and J 0 bases, leaving 15 bases between the germline ends. The CDR3 extends over 17 amino acids. Partial CDR3 DNA: TGTGCCAGCTCGGCCCGTCCTGACAGCTCCTATAATTCACCC. Translated, it gives CASSARPDSSYNSP. In full, the CDR3 reads CASSARPDSSYNSPLHF.

This clone has ten or more counts. The read terminates 3 residues ahead of where the CDR3 ends, so the germline J gene completes it. This chain links TRBV20-1 with TRBJ2-3; 8 nucleotides line up with TRBD2. The CDR3 extends over 14 amino acids. CDR1 is DFQATT and CDR2 is SNEGSKA in the germline V gene (reference sequence). CDR3 loop: CSENPGGLTDTQYF. Partial CDR3 DNA: TGCAGCGAGAATCCGGGGGGGCTTACAGATACG.

Ten or more counts support this clone. The read stops 3 residues short of the end of the CDR3; the missing end is completed from the germline J gene. The chain recombines TRBV20-1 with TRBJ1-6; weak D call: TRBD1 (5 bases). V was clipped by 3 bases and J by 7 bases, with 10 bases between them. There are 13 residues in the CDR3. The germline CDR1 and CDR2 sequences are DFQATT and SNEGSKA (reference sequence). CDR3 bases read: TGCAGTGCTAGCCCAGGGAAGAATTCACCC. Its translation is CSASPGKNSP. In full, the CDR3 reads CSASPGKNSPLHF.

Many counts were recorded for this clone. Read sequence stops 3 residues before the CDR3 end, and the germline J gene provides the missing end. This rearrangement joins TRBV24-1 to TRBJ2-5; TRBD1 might be the D (6 bases). Trimming cost V 2 bases and J 0 bases, with 12 bases left between them. Per the germline V gene, CDR1 is KGHDR and CDR2 is SFDVKD. The CDR3 length is 16 residues. The CDR3: CATSDSGTSYQETQYF. CDR3 DNA (partial): TGTGCCACCAGTGATTCAGGGACATCGTACCAAGAGACC.

This clone was detected ten times or more. The read ends 3 residues shy of where the CDR3 ends; the end is completed using the germline J gene. The chain couples TRBV7-6 to TRBJ2-7; D is unresolved. The germline V gene encodes CDR1 SGHVS and CDR2 FNYEAQ. This CDR3 has 13 amino acids. Between the trimmed V and J ends, which lost 2 bases and 6 bases, there was a span of 11 bases. The sequenced CDR3 bases are TGTGCCAGCAGCTTAAATAGCCCTACCGAG. Translation: CASSLNSPTE. The full CDR3 reads CASSLNSPTEQYF.

This clone appeared many times. With the read ending 3 residues before the CDR3 end, the germline J gene is used to fill in that end. The chain combines TRBV20-1 with TRBJ2-7; no clear D. This CDR3 has 12 residues. Germline CDR1 and CDR2: DFQATT and SNEGSKA (reference sequence). V lost 6 bases and J 2 bases, leaving 11 bases between the germline ends. CDR3 loop: CSARLAAYEQYF. The DNA read from the CDR3 is TGCAGTGCCCGCCTCGCGGCCTACGAG.